Listed here are 22 T cell receptor beta chains from one sample, sequenced in a study of T cell clonality in common variable immunodeficiency. TCRdb's table, derived via immunoSEQ multiplex PCR, lists solely in-frame clones and lacks some. Altogether tens of thousands of clones were found in the sample, and no singletons occur. Specimen: peripheral blood mononuclear cells. These receptor sequences come from a person between 18 and 70 years old in good health.

The sample holds many counts of this clone. The CDR3 goes on 3 residues after the read ends, and that part is filled in from the germline J gene. The chain is built from TRBV7-8 and TRBJ2-1; D uncertain. V dropped 3 bases and J dropped 5 bases, with 2 bases sitting between them. The length of the CDR3 is 11 residues. Germline V CDR1 and CDR2: SGHVS, FQNEAQ. The part of the CDR3 DNA that was read is TGTGCCAGCAGCTTCGACAATGAG. This encodes CASSFDNE. From start to end, the CDR3 is CASSFDNEQFF.

This clone was observed at least ten times. The read terminates 3 residues ahead of where the CDR3 ends, so the germline J gene completes it. The rearrangement uses TRBV20-1 and TRBJ1-1, with D possibly TRBD1 on 5 matching bases. V was cut by 7 bases and J by 1 base, with 13 bases left in between. The CDR3 totals 13 residues. Germline V CDR1 and CDR2: DFQATT, SNEGSKA (reference sequence). The DNA read from the CDR3 is TGCAGTGTCGGGGGACTGAAGAACACTGAA. As protein: CSVGGLKNTE. The whole CDR3 protein is CSVGGLKNTEAFF.

This clone showed up many times. Read data end 3 residues before the CDR3 end; the end is taken from the germline J gene. V gene TRBV19 combines with J gene TRBJ1-2, with TRBD1 as a possible D gene (5 bases). This CDR3 is 15 amino acids long. Germline CDR1 is LNHDA and CDR2 is SQIVND (reference sequence). V lost 8 bases and J 4 bases, leaving 20 bases between the germline ends. The DNA read from the CDR3 is TGTGCCAGTTGGCCCAGGGCAGGGAGGCTCTATGGC. It is translated as CASWPRAGRLYG. The full CDR3 protein reads CASWPRAGRLYGYTF.

This clone has at least ten counts. Sequencing ends 3 residues short of the CDR3 end; the germline J gene provides the rest. The chain is built from TRBV18 and TRBJ2-2, with D tentatively TRBD2 (5 bases). Germline V lookup: CDR1 KGHSH, CDR2 LQKENI. The germline V and J ends were trimmed by 0 bases and 6 bases, with 14 bases remaining between them. The CDR3 contains 16 residues. The CDR3 loop is CASSPPRAPRAGELFF. Incomplete CDR3 DNA: TGTGCCAGCTCACCACCGCGGGCCCCTAGGGCCGGGGAG.

This clone was observed many times. The sequence runs out 3 residues before the end of the CDR3; the remainder is reconstructed from the germline J gene. V gene TRBV30 combines with J gene TRBJ1-4; D not certain. The CDR3 contains 13 residues. With 2 bases removed from V and 3 bases from J, the gap between germline ends came to 7 bases. The V gene's germline CDR1 is GTSNPN and CDR2 SVGIG (reference sequence). The DNA read from the CDR3 is TGTGCCTGGAGTAAAGCCTCTAATGAAAAA. It encodes CAWSKASNEK. The CDR3 as a whole reads CAWSKASNEKLFF.

This clone was seen at least ten times. Read data end 3 residues before the CDR3 end; the end is taken from the germline J gene. This chain links TRBV19 with TRBJ2-7; TRBD1 matches at 10 bases. The V gene end was trimmed by 5 bases and the J gene end by 4 bases; junction bases not matched to a gene: 5. Per the germline V gene, CDR1 is LNHDA and CDR2 is SQIVND (reference sequence). This CDR3 contains 14 residues. The sequenced part of the CDR3 DNA is TGTGCCAGTAGTCCGGGGACAGGGGAGTACGAG. Translated, it gives CASSPGTGEYE. In full, the CDR3 is CASSPGTGEYEQYF.

This clone was observed at least ten times. The CDR3 end falls 3 residues outside the read, so it is completed with the germline J gene. The chain employs TRBV10-3 and TRBJ2-3; possibly TRBD1 for D (6 bases). V lost 4 bases, J lost 0 bases, and 11 bases lay in between. CDR1 is ENHRY, CDR2 SYGVKD, per germline. This CDR3 contains 15 residues. Partial CDR3 DNA: TGTGCCATCAGTGGGTTGCAGGGGAGCACAGATACG. This encodes CAISGLQGSTDT. The whole CDR3 sequence is CAISGLQGSTDTQYF.

This clone was picked up many times. A junction boundary mismatches the germline segment, possibly from a read error. The read comes to an end 3 residues before the CDR3 does, leaving the germline J gene to fill in the end. The V call is TRBV7-2, the J call TRBJ2-3, with TRBD2 matching over 9 bases. The CDR3 has 15 residues. Germline V gives CDR1 SGHTA, CDR2 FQGNSA. CDR3 DNA (partial): TGTGCCAGCAGCCTAGCGGGACACCCCACAGATACG. This sequence encodes CASSLAGHPTDT. From start to end, the CDR3 is CASSLAGHPTDTQYF.

There are many counts of this clone. The read ends 3 residues before the CDR3 terminus; that terminus is restored from the germline J gene. J is TRBJ2-2 and V is TRBV30; weak D call: TRBD2 (5 bases). V gave up 2 bases and J gave up 1 base, with 8 bases separating them. This CDR3 has 14 amino acids. Germline loops: CDR1 GTSNPN, CDR2 SVGIG (reference sequence). The CDR3 bases that were read are TGTGCCTGGAGTCACGGACTGAACACCGGGGAG. It translates to CAWSHGLNTGE. From start to end, the CDR3 is CAWSHGLNTGELFF.

A word on this clone: Read sequence stops 3 residues before the CDR3 end, and the germline J gene provides the missing end. This chain connects TRBV18 to TRBJ1-2; 9 positions agree with TRBD1. This CDR3 is built from 13 residues. The germline gives CDR1 KGHSH, CDR2 LQKENI. Trimming at V came to 4 bases and at J to 3 bases, leaving 0 bases not matched to a gene. The CDR3 loop is CASSRTGDYGYTF. The DNA read from the CDR3 is TGTGCCAGCTCACGGACAGGGGACTATGGC.

This clone has a count of ten or more. Coverage ceases 3 residues before the CDR3 finishes, and the germline J gene fills in the end. This chain joins TRBV29-1 and TRBJ1-2, with 8 bases aligning to TRBD1. The germline CDR1 and CDR2 sequences are SQVTM and ANQGSEA. CDR3 length equals 13 residues. The CDR3 spells CSVESRTGYSYTF. The covered CDR3 bases are TGCAGCGTTGAATCTCGGACAGGGTATAGC.

This clone was recorded at least ten times. The read terminates 3 residues ahead of where the CDR3 ends, so the germline J gene completes it. The V and J genes are TRBV4-1 and TRBJ2-5; D tentatively fits TRBD1 or TRBD2 (7 bases each). The CDR3 is 14 amino acids. Germline CDR1 and CDR2: MGHRA and YSYEKL. Between the trimmed V and J ends, which lost 6 bases and 5 bases, there was a span of 16 bases. The CDR3 DNA, read in part, is TGCGCCAGCAGTGCGTTGGGAGGGGGCGAGACC. Amino acid sequence: CASSALGGGET. The complete CDR3 reads CASSALGGGETQYF.

This clone was observed at least ten times. The CDR3 end lies 3 residues beyond the end of the read and is filled in from the germline J gene. The gene calls are TRBV30 and TRBJ1-4, with TRBD1 as a possible D gene (5 bases). Germline CDR1 is GTSNPN and CDR2 is SVGIG (reference sequence). CDR3 length: 13 residues. Trimming removed 2 bases from V and 7 bases from J, with 11 bases in between. The CDR3 DNA, read in part, is TGTGCCTGGAGTCCCAGACAGACTGAAAAA. Translation: CAWSPRQTEK. The CDR3 in its entirety is CAWSPRQTEKLFF.

The sample holds many counts of this clone. The CDR3 end falls 3 residues outside the read, so it is completed with the germline J gene. This chain uses TRBV19 with TRBJ2-2, with D possibly TRBD2 on 5 matching bases. From germline, CDR1 is LNHDA and CDR2 SQIVND (reference sequence). The CDR3 sequence is 12 residues long. V was shortened by 10 bases and J by 4 bases, with 10 bases between the two germline ends. CDR3 protein: CATARATGELFF. The DNA read from the CDR3 is TGTGCCACCGCGAGGGCCACCGGGGAG.

This clone has a count of ten or more. The read ends 3 residues early relative to the CDR3; the germline J gene fills the gap. The chain joins TRBV7-9 to TRBJ1-5; 7 nucleotides line up with TRBD1. From germline, CDR1 is SEHNR and CDR2 FQNEAQ (reference sequence). Losses at the gene ends were 5 bases for V and 3 bases for J; bases not matched to a gene: 4. The CDR3 is 14 residues long. The sequenced part of the CDR3 DNA is TGTGCCAGCAGCCTGACAGGGTCCAATCAGCCC. Translation gives CASSLTGSNQP. The entire CDR3 protein is CASSLTGSNQPQHF.

This clone was seen many times. The read finishes 3 residues shy of the CDR3 end, and the germline J gene is used to complete it. The rearrangement joins TRBV19 to TRBJ2-3; 7 positions match TRBD2. Germline CDR1 LNHDA, CDR2 SQIVND (reference sequence). V lost 0 bases and J lost 6; bases outside the gene matches: 0. The CDR3 totals 13 residues. This CDR3 is CASSIDGGDTQYF. The CDR3 bases that were read are TGTGCCAGTAGTATAGACGGGGGGGATACG.

This clone came up many times. The read stops 3 residues short of the end of the CDR3; the missing end is completed from the germline J gene. The chain employs TRBV5-6 and TRBJ2-1, with TRBD1 matching over 12 bases. With V trimmed by 4 bases and J by 7 bases, 6 bases remained unmatched. This CDR3 region has 15 residues. Germline V gives CDR1 SGHDT, CDR2 YYEEEE. CDR3 protein: CASSPGTGGGNEQFF. Partial CDR3 DNA: TGTGCCAGCAGCCCCGGGACAGGGGGCGGGAATGAG.

Here the CDR3 reads CAVAGDQETQYF. The DNA read from the CDR3 is TGTGCCGTAGCAGGGGACCAAGAGACC. The genes are TRBV6-2 or TRBV6-3 and TRBJ2-5; D possibly corresponds to TRBD1 (6 bases). The missing CDR3 end, 3 residues past where the read stops, is filled in from the germline J gene. There are 12 residues in the CDR3. V lost 11 bases and J lost 0, with 10 bases in between. Germline CDR1 is MNHEY and CDR2 is SVGEGT.

This clone has ten or more counts. The sequenced CDR3 bases are TGCAGTGCTAGACCTTACAGGGGGTTGACTAGCGGGAGCGACGAG. It encodes CSARPYRGLTSGSDE. In full, the CDR3 reads CSARPYRGLTSGSDEQYF. The J gene is TRBJ2-7, the V gene TRBV20-1, with TRBD2 matching over 12 bases. The CDR3 goes on 3 residues after the read ends, and that part is filled in from the germline J gene. V trimming: 2 bases; J trimming: 5 bases; junction bases outside the gene matches: 16. CDR3 length: 18 residues. Germline-derived CDR1 and CDR2 are DFQATT and SNEGSKA (reference sequence).

This clone was seen at least ten times. CDR3 residues: CASSLGGGMSDTQYF. CDR3 DNA, as far as it was read: TGTGCCAGCAGCTTGGGCGGCGGGATGTCAGATACG. V usage is TRBV5-4 and J usage is TRBJ2-3, with D possibly matching TRBD2 (6 bases). The CDR3 end is not reached by the read, which stops 3 residues before it; the germline J gene fills it in. The ends were cut back, 0 bases at V and 4 bases at J, with 12 bases in the middle. CDR1 is SGHNT, CDR2 YYREEE, per germline (reference sequence). CDR3 length equals 15 residues.

This clone was picked up many times. The read finishes 3 residues shy of the CDR3 end, and the germline J gene is used to complete it. The V gene is TRBV20-1, the J gene TRBJ2-1, with D uncertain. In germline, CDR1 is DFQATT, CDR2 SNEGSKA (reference sequence). Trimming stripped 1 base from V and 3 bases from J, with 10 bases between. The CDR3 is 14 residues long. This CDR3 reads CSARGSYSYNEQFF. The sequenced part of the CDR3 DNA is TGCAGTGCTAGAGGGTCTTATAGCTACAATGAG.

This clone was recorded at least ten times. The read comes to an end 3 residues before the CDR3 does, leaving the germline J gene to fill in the end. This rearrangement joins TRBV18 to TRBJ1-1; maybe TRBD1 (6 bases). Germline CDR1 reads KGHSH; CDR2 reads LQKENI. The CDR3 loop spans 14 amino acids. V was cut by 1 base and J by 7 bases, with 13 bases left in between. This CDR3 reads CASSPRPRDNEAFF. The DNA read from the CDR3 is TGTGCCAGCTCACCACGTCCCAGGGACAATGAA.